This T cell receptor beta chain stems from a study of shared clonotypes between healthy human individuals. The study's findings and limits: Shared clonotypes: roughly 5% naive CD4, approximately 3.4% naive CD8, less than 2.5% memory CD4, approximately 0.41% memory CD8. Generation probabilities of non-shared clonotypes were lower (relative to those shared by all four donors).

As processed by the authors: For the immunoSEQ data, sequences were junction-only without quality scores, so filtering differed. Clones were sequenced by immunoSEQ multiplex PCR, and TCRdb holds only the in-frame ones, with some missing. For V, J and clone size, that table is used; D and trimming come from the DNA. The data contain about 1,800,000 clones, over 85% of them singletons. The germline V gene has CDR1 SGHVS and CDR2 FNYEAQ. The CDR3 is 15 amino acids. Trimming took 1 base from V and 2 from J; bases not matched to a gene: 5. The naive CD8 fraction comprised CD45RO-negative cells positively selected for CCR7 and excluded terminally differentiated effector memory CD45RA+ cells. The donors were adults (healthy and HIV-negative) with no recent acute infections or vaccinations. Note on this clone: As yet, its antigen is unknown.

The receptor was isolated from a man between 18 and 35 years old in good health. The gene calls are TRBV7-6 and TRBJ2-7; 7 bases agree with TRBD2. The sequencing sample was made of naive CD8+ T cells sorted from blood. CDR3 in amino acids: CASSLGGGLAYEQYF. DNA of the CDR3: TGTGCCAGCAGCTTAGGGGGGGGTCTAGCCTACGAGCAGTACTTC.